The clone carrying this T cell receptor beta chain was detected many times. Its target is not known. Graves' hyperthyroidism qualified as stable when ophthalmopathy did not progress within 18 months. With a duration under 2 months, the hyperthyroidism was newly diagnosed in patients aged 18 to 65. This sample stems from a study of T cells in Graves' hyperthyroidism and ophthalmopathy. The CDR3 is made up of 13 amino acids. V shed 7 bases and J shed 6 bases, with 14 bases lying between them. The germline V gene has CDR1 LGHDT and CDR2 YNNKEL (reference sequence). The CDR3 regions of TCR beta were amplified from RNA transcripts. The HTBI primer set drove a first-round RT-PCR of the TCR CDR3. TCRdb reprocessed the multiplex PCR reads via MiXCR and lists one record per CDR3 protein. The sample consists of under 300,000 distinct CDR3 sequences, roughly 13% of them appearing once. Study-level points and caveats: A model using 13 V-J features told ophthalmopathy apart from stable hyperthyroidism. The model made its ophthalmopathy prediction, and onset followed a median around 6.9 months later.

Sequencing was done on a sample of blood. The receptor was derived from a woman aged 40 to 50 with Graves' hyperthyroidism. J is TRBJ2-3 and V is TRBV3-1, with a possible D match to TRBD2 (5 bases). Here the CDR3 DNA reads TGTGCCAGCACTCGACTGGGAGAGGATACGCAGTATTTT. Its translation is CASTRLGEDTQYF.